What follows are 26 T cell receptor beta chains derived from one specimen sequenced in a study of CD8+ T cells in alopecia areata. Treatment defined: oral pan-JAK inhibitor, 5-10 mg twice daily. RNA extraction was followed by reverse transcription into cDNA, which acted as the sequencing template. Sequencing was performed with immunoSEQ multiplex PCR; in TCRdb, only in-frame clones are kept and a portion is missing. The repertoire holds some 80,000 clones, with around 60% as singletons. This specimen consisted of CD8+ T cells sorted from blood, obtained at week 24, from a patient treated with tofacitinib. These TCRs come from a human donor with alopecia areata.

The rearrangement uses TRBV11-2 and TRBJ2-3; TRBD1 matches 7 bases. CDR3 size: 15 residues. V gave up 1 base and J gave up 2 bases; unmatched junction bases: 3. CDR1 and CDR2 (germline): SGHAT, FQNNGV. Here the CDR3 DNA reads TGTGCCAGCAGCTTAGGGGACAGACTCACAGATACGCAGTATTTT. Translated: CASSLGDRLTDTQYF.

The V call is TRBV5-6, the J call TRBJ2-5; 12 bases are a match to TRBD1. Trimming at V came to 2 bases and at J to 5 bases, leaving 10 bases not matched to a gene. The CDR3 length is 17 residues. Germline values: CDR1 SGHDT, CDR2 YYEEEE. The CDR3 sequence is CASSLTGQGAQWETQYF. In DNA, the CDR3 is TGTGCCAGCAGCTTAACGGGACAGGGGGCTCAGTGGGAGACCCAGTACTTC.

The rearrangement links TRBV27 to TRBJ1-2, with 7 bases that match TRBD1. Unmatched junction bases numbered 7, after V lost 2 bases and J lost 4 bases. The V gene's germline CDR1 is MNHEY and CDR2 SMNVEV (reference sequence). The CDR3 spans 15 residues. The CDR3 bases are TGTGCCAGCAGTTTAGAAGGGGGCCAAATCTATGGCTACACCTTC. Translation gives CASSLEGGQIYGYTF.

This chain uses TRBV7-9 with TRBJ2-7; the D gene is possibly TRBD2 (7 bases). Germline loops: CDR1 SEHNR, CDR2 FQNEAQ (reference sequence). The CDR3 length is 15 residues. The germline V and J ends were trimmed by 3 bases and 0 bases, with 12 bases remaining between them. Here the CDR3 DNA reads TGTGCCAGCAGCTTTGGGGGAGGGGGCTCCTACGAGCAGTACTTC. Translation: CASSFGGGGSYEQYF.

This chain uses TRBV5-1 with TRBJ2-7; D is possibly TRBD1 (6 bases). CDR3 length: 14 amino acids. In germline, CDR1 is SGHRS, CDR2 YFSETQ. V was trimmed by 5 bases and J by 0 bases, leaving 12 bases between them. CDR3 amino acids: CASSSGQPSYEQYF. The CDR3 coding sequence is TGCGCCAGCAGTTCAGGACAGCCCTCCTACGAGCAGTACTTC.

This clone has only one observation. V and J are TRBV19 and TRBJ2-7, with 7 bases that match TRBD2. The CDR3 spans 13 residues. The V gene's germline CDR1 is LNHDA and CDR2 SQIVND (reference sequence). Trimming took 7 bases from V and 3 from J; bases not matched to a gene: 6. CDR3: CASTAGVGYEQYF. Written as DNA, the CDR3 is TGTGCCAGTACCGCGGGAGTAGGCTACGAGCAGTACTTC.

The chain links TRBV30 to TRBJ2-2; D is uncertain. Germline loops: CDR1 GTSNPN, CDR2 SVGIG (reference sequence). V lost 0 bases and J 5 bases, leaving 13 bases between the germline ends. The CDR3 contains 15 residues. The CDR3 region is CAWSVLGVGTGELFF. The CDR3 DNA reads as TGTGCCTGGAGTGTACTGGGTGTCGGGACCGGGGAGCTGTTTTTT.

This chain connects TRBV4-1 to TRBJ2-7, with 8 bases identical to TRBD1. After removal of 4 bases from V and 2 bases from J, the junction contained 7 bases not matched to a gene. Germline V lookup: CDR1 MGHRA, CDR2 YSYEKL. The CDR3 has 15 residues. CDR3 region: CASSRSGQGTYEQYF. CDR3 in DNA: TGCGCCAGCAGCCGTTCAGGACAGGGTACCTACGAGCAGTACTTC.

The chain has TRBV2 and TRBJ2-1; possible D gene TRBD2, 6 bases. CDR1 SNHLY and CDR2 FYNNEI come from the germline V gene. Trimming took 7 bases from V and 8 from J, leaving 18 bases between them. This CDR3 is built from 14 residues. The CDR3 sequence is CASIKFRERDEQFF. CDR3 coding DNA: TGTGCCAGCATTAAATTTCGGGAGCGGGATGAGCAGTTCTTC.

This chain connects TRBV30 to TRBJ2-2; TRBD1 is a possible D gene (7 bases). There are 14 residues in the CDR3. Trimming left V 4 bases short and J 3 bases short, with 12 bases between. Germline V gives CDR1 GTSNPN, CDR2 SVGIG (reference sequence). The CDR3 is CAWTGGHDTGELFF. The CDR3 region has the DNA TGTGCCTGGACAGGGGGGCACGACACCGGGGAGCTGTTTTTT.

This clone has a handful of counts. The genes are TRBV30 and TRBJ2-1; maybe TRBD2 (7 bases). Germline V CDR1 and CDR2: GTSNPN, SVGIG (reference sequence). The CDR3 has 17 residues. V lost 3 bases and J lost 5, with 23 bases in between. The CDR3 coding sequence is TGTGCCTGGAGGCAACCCGTACAGGGAGGGATCCACAATGAGCAGTTCTTC. It encodes CAWRQPVQGGIHNEQFF.

The chain couples TRBV2 to TRBJ2-7, with no clear D. The CDR3 covers 13 residues. Germline V CDR1 and CDR2: SNHLY, FYNNEI. V was pared by 6 bases and J by 2 bases, with 11 bases between. Here the CDR3 DNA reads TGTGCCAGCAGCGGCAGTCCTACCTACGAGCAGTACTTC. Protein sequence: CASSGSPTYEQYF.

The rearrangement uses TRBV27 and TRBJ2-2; D is ambiguous. Germline CDR1 MNHEY, CDR2 SMNVEV (reference sequence). The V end lost 2 bases, the J end lost 8 bases, and 6 bases lay between the germline ends. This CDR3 comprises 12 residues. The CDR3: CASSLMGGELFF. In DNA, the CDR3 is TGTGCCAGCAGTTTAATGGGTGGGGAGCTGTTTTTT.

The rearrangement links TRBV4-1 to TRBJ1-2; 7 bases agree with TRBD1. V shed 4 bases, J shed 1 base, and the junction held 9 bases outside the gene matches. CDR3 length: 16 amino acids. Germline V gives CDR1 MGHRA, CDR2 YSYEKL. The CDR3 sequence is CASSPEPTGLNYGYTF. The DNA of the CDR3 is TGCGCCAGCAGCCCCGAACCGACAGGGCTTAACTATGGCTACACCTTC.

The chain recombines TRBV27 with TRBJ2-1, with D maybe TRBD1 (5 bases). The V end lost 4 bases, the J end lost 3 bases, and 13 bases lay between the germline ends. This CDR3 is built from 15 residues. Germline CDR1 and CDR2: MNHEY and SMNVEV (reference sequence). The CDR3 region has the DNA TGTGCCAGCAGTTATCAGCCGACAGTCTACAATGAGCAGTTCTTC. It encodes CASSYQPTVYNEQFF.

At least ten counts were recorded for this clone. The chain couples TRBV4-3 to TRBJ2-3; 11 bases are a match to TRBD2. The V gene end was trimmed by 4 bases and the J gene end by 6 bases; junction bases not matched to a gene: 6. This CDR3 has 15 residues. From germline, CDR1 is LGHNA and CDR2 YSLEER. Here the CDR3 reads CASSPGTSGSDTQYF. CDR3 in DNA: TGCGCCAGCAGCCCTGGGACTAGCGGCTCCGATACGCAGTATTTT.

This chain uses TRBV30 with TRBJ2-7; 8 nucleotides align to TRBD1. V was pared by 4 bases and J by 6 bases, with 5 bases of the junction left unmatched. The CDR3 loop spans 12 amino acids. Germline V lookup: CDR1 GTSNPN, CDR2 SVGIG (reference sequence). The CDR3 loop reads CAWKGTGPEQYF. Here the CDR3 DNA reads TGTGCCTGGAAGGGGACAGGTCCCGAGCAGTACTTC. Looking up the rest from reference TRBV30 and TRBJ2-7 gives the full variable domain: SQTIHQWPATLVQPVGSPLSLECTVEGTSNPNLYWYRQAAGRGLQLLFYSVGIGQISSEVPQNLSASRPQDRQFILSSKKLLLSDSGFYLCAWKGTGPEQYFGPGTRLTVT.

The rearrangement joins TRBV6-5 to TRBJ1-3; D perhaps matches TRBD1 (6 bases). From germline, CDR1 is MNHEY and CDR2 SVGAGI. Deletions cut 2 bases from V and 8 bases from J, with 13 bases between. This CDR3 is built from 14 residues. Here the CDR3 DNA reads TGTGCCAGCAGTTACCTACAGGGCTCATACACCATATATTTT. Protein sequence: CASSYLQGSYTIYF.

In its sample, this clone was seen a few times. CDR3 in DNA: TGTGCCAGCAGTTATTCGAAGGCAACAAATACGCAGTATTTT. This codes for CASSYSKATNTQYF. The V and J genes are TRBV6-4 and TRBJ2-3; D gene unclear. CDR1 and CDR2 from the germline V gene are MRHNA and SNTAGT. This CDR3 spans 14 amino acids. V was pared by 5 bases and J by 7 bases, with 16 bases between.

V is TRBV5-4 and J is TRBJ2-2, with TRBD1 identical over 9 bases. CDR1 SGHNT and CDR2 YYREEE come from the germline V gene (reference sequence). The junction had 4 bases not matched to a gene; V was cut back by 0 bases and J by 7 bases. This CDR3 is 15 amino acids long. The CDR3 DNA reads as TGTGCCAGCAGCTTGGGGACAGGGGTTCACGGGGAGCTGTTTTTT. Translated, it gives CASSLGTGVHGELFF.

J is TRBJ2-3 and V is TRBV11-3; D is perhaps TRBD1 (6 bases). The CDR3 runs to 15 residues. Looked up from germline, CDR1 is SGHNT and CDR2 is YENEEA. V lost 4 bases and J lost 1, with 12 bases in between. The CDR3 region is CASSSPDRCTDTQYF. CDR3 sequence (DNA): TGTGCCAGCAGCTCACCAGACAGGTGCACAGATACGCAGTATTTT.

The V and J genes are TRBV5-1 and TRBJ2-3; 12 bases fit TRBD1. This CDR3 comprises 15 residues. In germline, CDR1 is SGHRS, CDR2 YFSETQ. J gave up 5 bases and V 4 bases, and 5 bases lay outside the gene matches. The CDR3 DNA is TGCGCCAGCAGCAGGGGACAGGGGGCACGAGATACGCAGTATTTT. This codes for CASSRGQGARDTQYF.

The chain has TRBV5-1 and TRBJ2-4; D remains ambiguous. CDR1 SGHRS and CDR2 YFSETQ come from the germline V gene. The V end lost 0 bases, the J end lost 0 bases, and 4 bases lay between the germline ends. CDR3 size: 14 residues. The CDR3 DNA is TGCGCCAGCAGCTTGGGCACAGCCAAAAACATTCAGTACTTC. The encoded protein is CASSLGTAKNIQYF.

This rearrangement joins TRBV7-9 to TRBJ2-7; D not resolved. Germline CDR1 SEHNR, CDR2 FQNEAQ (reference sequence). Trimming left V 6 bases short and J 2 bases short, with 14 bases between. This CDR3 comprises 14 residues. CDR3: CASSEVLGTYEQYF. In nucleotides, the CDR3 is TGTGCCAGCAGTGAGGTTCTGGGGACCTACGAGCAGTACTTC.

This chain joins TRBV27 and TRBJ1-3; D gene ambiguous. Germline CDR1 is MNHEY and CDR2 is SMNVEV (reference sequence). Trimming removed 6 bases from V and 8 bases from J, with 17 bases in between. The CDR3 runs 14 residues. CDR3 nucleotides: TGTGCCAGCAGCCCCTTCGGGGTCGCAGACACCATATATTTT. Translated, it gives CASSPFGVADTIYF.

This clone was seen more than once but under ten times. The same CDR3 can be traced to other DNA sequences in this sample. The rearrangement links TRBV30 to TRBJ2-7; D assignment may be TRBD1 or TRBD2 (5 bases each). Germline CDR1 GTSNPN, CDR2 SVGIG (reference sequence). This CDR3 is built from 13 residues. Deletions cut 2 bases from V and 0 bases from J, with 8 bases between. The DNA of the CDR3 is TGTGCCTGGAGTCCAGGGAGCTCCTACGAGCAGTACTTC. It is translated as CAWSPGSSYEQYF.